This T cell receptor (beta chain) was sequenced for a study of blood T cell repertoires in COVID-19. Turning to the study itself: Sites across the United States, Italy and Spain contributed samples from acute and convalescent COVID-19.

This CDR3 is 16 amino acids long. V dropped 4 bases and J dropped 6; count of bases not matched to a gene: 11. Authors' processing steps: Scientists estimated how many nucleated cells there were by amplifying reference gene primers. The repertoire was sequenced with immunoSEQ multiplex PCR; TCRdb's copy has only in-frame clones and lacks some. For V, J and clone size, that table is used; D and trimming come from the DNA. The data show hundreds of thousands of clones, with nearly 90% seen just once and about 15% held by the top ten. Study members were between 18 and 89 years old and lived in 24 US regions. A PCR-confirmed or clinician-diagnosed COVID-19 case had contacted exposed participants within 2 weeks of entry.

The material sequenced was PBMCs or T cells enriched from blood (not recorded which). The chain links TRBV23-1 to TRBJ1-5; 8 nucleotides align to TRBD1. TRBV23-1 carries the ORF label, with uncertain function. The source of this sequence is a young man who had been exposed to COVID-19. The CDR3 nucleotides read TGCGCCAGCAGTCTCAGGGGTCAGGGGGCACTTCAGCCCCAGCATTTT. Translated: CASSLRGQGALQPQHF.